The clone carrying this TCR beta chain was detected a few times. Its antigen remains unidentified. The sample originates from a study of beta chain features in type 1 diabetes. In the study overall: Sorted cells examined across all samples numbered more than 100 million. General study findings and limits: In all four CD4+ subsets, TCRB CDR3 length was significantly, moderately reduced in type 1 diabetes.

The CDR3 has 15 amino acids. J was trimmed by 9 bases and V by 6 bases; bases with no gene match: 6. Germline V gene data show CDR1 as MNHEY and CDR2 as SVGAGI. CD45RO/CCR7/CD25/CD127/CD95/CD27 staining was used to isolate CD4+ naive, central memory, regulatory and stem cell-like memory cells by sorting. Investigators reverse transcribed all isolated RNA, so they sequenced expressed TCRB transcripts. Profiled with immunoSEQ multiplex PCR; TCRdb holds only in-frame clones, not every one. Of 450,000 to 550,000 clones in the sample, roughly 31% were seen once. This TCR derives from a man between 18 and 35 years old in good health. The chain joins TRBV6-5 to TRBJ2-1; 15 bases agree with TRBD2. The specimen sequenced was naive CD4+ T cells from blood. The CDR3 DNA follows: TGTGCCAGCAGAACCGGGACTAGCGGGAGGCCTGAGCAGTTCTTC. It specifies CASRTGTSGRPEQFF.